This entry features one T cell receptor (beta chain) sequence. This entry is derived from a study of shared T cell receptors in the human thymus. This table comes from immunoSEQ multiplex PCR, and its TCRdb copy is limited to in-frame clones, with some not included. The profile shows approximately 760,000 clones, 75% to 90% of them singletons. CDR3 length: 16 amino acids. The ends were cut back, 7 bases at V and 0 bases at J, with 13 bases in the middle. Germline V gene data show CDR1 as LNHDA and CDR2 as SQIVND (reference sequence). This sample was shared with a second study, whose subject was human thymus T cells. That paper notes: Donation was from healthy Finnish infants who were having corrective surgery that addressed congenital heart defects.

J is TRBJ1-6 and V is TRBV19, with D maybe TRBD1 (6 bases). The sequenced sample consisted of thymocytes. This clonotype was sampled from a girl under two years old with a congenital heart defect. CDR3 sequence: CASNRATSSYNSPLHF. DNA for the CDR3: TGTGCCAGTAACAGGGCCACGAGCTCCTATAATTCACCCCTCCACTTT.